This TCR beta chain was captured by sequencing in a study of blood T cell repertoires in COVID-19. The method was immunoSEQ multiplex PCR; TCRdb's version includes in-frame clones alone and lacks a portion of them. Of 250,000 or so clones listed, 80% to 95% were seen once; the top ten hold 2.5% to 3%. Germline V gene sequence: CDR1 SGDLS, CDR2 YYNGEE. Trimming pared 3 bases from V and 4 bases from J, leaving 13 bases between. The CDR3 is made up of 14 amino acids. This receptor was taken from a man aged 40-50 years who had been exposed to COVID-19. Specimen: PBMCs or T cells enriched from blood (not recorded which). The V gene is TRBV9, the J gene TRBJ1-1, with D possibly TRBD1 on 5 matching bases. The CDR3 sequence: CASSGPRGGTEAFF. DNA for the CDR3: TGTGCCAGCAGCGGACCCCGGGGGGGCACTGAAGCTTTCTTT.